The 17 T cell receptor beta chains below were found in one sample sequenced in a study of CD8 T cells in ankylosing spondylitis. From the 5' RACE reads, TCRdb called clonotypes with MiXCR, one entry per CDR3 protein. The repertoire holds around 150,000 distinct CDR3 sequences, about 7% seen once, with roughly 12% in the top ten. The source material was blood, either unsorted or a sorted T cell fraction (not recorded which). These TCRs come from a female donor with ankylosing spondylitis or in good health (not recorded which).

This clonotype was observed at least ten times. The V and J genes are TRBV9 and TRBJ2-6; possible D gene TRBD1, 5 bases. Germline V gene data show CDR1 as SGDLS and CDR2 as YYNGEE. The CDR3 sequence is 15 residues long. V was trimmed by 0 bases and J by 2 bases, leaving 6 bases between them. The CDR3 DNA is TGTGCCAGCAGCGTAGCAGGGACTGGGGCCAACGTCCTGACTTTC. Its protein is CASSVAGTGANVLTF. Using reference TRBV9 and TRBJ2-6 for the parts outside the CDR3, the full variable domain is DSGVTQTPKHLITATGQRVTLRCSPRSGDLSVYWYQQSLDQGLQFLIQYYNGEERAKGNILERFSAQQFPDLHSELNLSSLELGDSALYFCASSVAGTGANVLTFGAGSRLTVL.

This clonotype was seen more than once but under ten times. This chain links TRBV21-1 with TRBJ2-2; the table's D call of TRBD1 was not tested on the DNA. TRBV21-1 is given as a pseudogene. The CDR3 extends over 17 amino acids. DNA for the CDR3: TGTGCCAGCAGCTCCTTGGTGGGAGACCGGGTCACCGGGGAGCTGTTTTTT. Translated, it gives CASSSLVGDRVTGELFF.

In this sample, this clonotype turned up many times. The V call is TRBV7-8, the J call TRBJ2-5, with unresolved D. The CDR3 is 15 amino acids. Germline-derived CDR1 and CDR2 are SGHVS and FQNEAQ. V was pared by 6 bases and J by 0 bases, with 14 bases between. The CDR3 DNA reads as TGTGCCAGCAGGAACACGGACGGATACCAAGAGACCCAGTACTTC. Protein: CASRNTDGYQETQYF.

This clonotype showed up many times. The V and J genes are TRBV7-4 and TRBJ1-2; D not resolved. The CDR3 extends over 13 amino acids. Germline CDR1 reads SGHVT; CDR2 reads SQSDAQ. Deletions cut 4 bases from V and 2 bases from J, with 8 bases between. The CDR3 bases are TGTGCCAGCAGCTCAGGCGAGAACTATGGCTACACCTTC. It yields the protein CASSSGENYGYTF.

This sequence joins TRBV7-2 and TRBJ2-2; no reliable D call. Germline CDR1 is SGHTA and CDR2 is FQGNSA. The CDR3 has 14 residues. Trimming removed 3 bases at V and 4 bases at J, with 9 bases between. CDR3 in DNA: TGTGCCAGCAGCTTCGATAGCAGCACCGGGGAGCTGTTTTTT. Amino acids: CASSFDSSTGELFF.

This clonotype was observed many times. The rearrangement links TRBV25-1 to TRBJ2-7; 8 bases match TRBD1. V lost 6 bases, J lost 0 bases, and 4 bases stayed unmatched. The CDR3 runs 14 residues. Germline values: CDR1 MGHDK, CDR2 SYGVNS. The CDR3 here is CASRRTGSSYEQYF. The DNA for the CDR3 is TGTGCCAGCAGGAGGACAGGGAGCTCCTACGAGCAGTACTTC.

This clonotype was seen ten or more times. This sequence joins TRBV27 and TRBJ2-5; 7 nucleotides match TRBD2. CDR3 length: 15 amino acids. The J segment lost 5 bases and the V segment lost 4 bases, leaving 10 bases of the junction unmatched. Germline V lookup: CDR1 MNHEY, CDR2 SMNVEV (reference sequence). The DNA for the CDR3 is TGTGCCAGCAGTTCCCAGCGGGGCGGGTGGGAGACCCAGTACTTC. Its translation: CASSSQRGGWETQYF.

At least ten counts were recorded for this clonotype. V and J are TRBV5-6 and TRBJ2-2; D may be TRBD1 (6 bases). This CDR3 is 15 amino acids long. Germline V gene lookup returns CDR1 SGHDT and CDR2 YYEEEE. V lost 2 bases and J lost 2, with 10 bases in between. DNA for the CDR3: TGTGCCAGCAGCTTTTACAGGGAAAACACCGGGGAGCTGTTTTTT. It is translated as CASSFYRENTGELFF.

This clonotype was observed at least ten times. In nucleotides, the CDR3 is TGCAGTGCTAGAATAGGACAGGCGACCTACGAGCAGTACTTC. It specifies CSARIGQATYEQYF. V is TRBV20-1 and J is TRBJ2-7; 7 bases are shared with TRBD1. The V gene end was trimmed by 2 bases and the J gene end by 2 bases; junction bases not matched to a gene: 6. Looked up from germline, CDR1 is DFQATT and CDR2 is SNEGSKA (reference sequence). This CDR3 spans 14 amino acids.

The chain is built from TRBV7-6 and TRBJ1-2; D gene unclear. V was trimmed by 4 bases and J by 8 bases, leaving 17 bases between them. The CDR3 loop spans 14 amino acids. Germline V CDR1 and CDR2: SGHVS, FNYEAQ. CDR3 in amino acids: CASSSGSRAEGYTF. The DNA for the CDR3 is TGTGCCAGCAGCTCGGGTTCTAGGGCGGAAGGCTACACCTTC.

This clonotype was counted at least ten times. The rearrangement uses TRBV4-2 and TRBJ2-7, with D perhaps matching TRBD1 (6 bases). Germline CDR1 LGHNA, CDR2 YNFKEQ. The CDR3 runs 16 residues. The V end was cut by 0 bases, the J end by 0 bases, with 12 bases between. The CDR3 DNA reads TGTGCCAGCAGCCAAGATATAGGGGGTAGCTCCTACGAGCAGTACTTC. Translating gives CASSQDIGGSSYEQYF.

This clonotype was detected ten times or more. This sequence joins TRBV4-1 and TRBJ1-5; 8 positions match TRBD1. CDR1 MGHRA and CDR2 YSYEKL come from the germline V gene. Trimming took 4 bases from V and 1 from J; bases not matched to a gene: 12. This CDR3 is 18 amino acids long. CDR3 sequence (DNA): TGCGCCAGCAGCCGCGAGATTATTACAGGGGGAAGCAATCAGCCCCAGCATTTT. This translates into CASSREIITGGSNQPQHF.

This clonotype was detected many times. The rearrangement links TRBV3-1 to TRBJ1-1, with no clear D. Deletions cut 3 bases from V and 3 bases from J, with 11 bases between. Germline CDR1 LGHDT, CDR2 YNNKEL (reference sequence). This CDR3 has 14 residues. CDR3: CASSQLGSDTEAFF. The CDR3 DNA sequence: TGTGCCAGCAGCCAGCTGGGGTCGGACACTGAAGCTTTCTTT.

This clonotype has a count of ten or more. V is TRBV4-1 and J is TRBJ1-4, with D possibly being TRBD1 (6 bases). The CDR3 totals 15 residues. Germline lookup yields CDR1 MGHRA and CDR2 YSYEKL. Trimming took off 5 bases at V and 4 bases at J, with 14 bases between the two ends. The CDR3 loop reads CASSGRQALNEKLFF. The DNA of the CDR3 is TGCGCCAGCAGCGGCCGACAGGCCCTTAATGAAAAACTGTTTTTT.

This clonotype has ten or more counts. The gene calls are TRBV5-1 and TRBJ2-7; D is unclear. This CDR3 is built from 13 residues. The V and J ends lost 4 bases and 6 bases respectively, with 14 bases between them. CDR1 and CDR2 (germline): SGHRS, YFSETQ. CDR3 residues: CASSTDRVGEQYF. DNA for the CDR3: TGCGCCAGCAGCACGGATCGAGTCGGCGAGCAGTACTTC.

There are many counts of this clonotype. V and J are TRBV12-3 or TRBV12-4 and TRBJ1-5, with 10 bases fitting TRBD1. Unmatched junction bases numbered 13, after V lost 6 bases and J lost 2 bases. This CDR3 contains 18 residues. CDR3 nucleotides: TGTGCCAGCAGGAAGGACAGGGGGGGGCTCGTTGGCAATCAGCCCCAGCATTTT. Residues: CASRKDRGGLVGNQPQHF.

This clonotype was detected many times. The rearrangement links TRBV7-2 to TRBJ1-5; the D is unclear. The CDR3 covers 13 residues. CDR1 and CDR2 from the germline V gene are SGHTA and FQGNSA. The V gene lost 4 bases and the J gene lost 3 bases, with 7 bases spanning the gap. CDR3 sequence: CASSSRTNQPQHF. The CDR3 nucleotides are TGTGCCAGCAGCTCCAGGACCAATCAGCCCCAGCATTTT.